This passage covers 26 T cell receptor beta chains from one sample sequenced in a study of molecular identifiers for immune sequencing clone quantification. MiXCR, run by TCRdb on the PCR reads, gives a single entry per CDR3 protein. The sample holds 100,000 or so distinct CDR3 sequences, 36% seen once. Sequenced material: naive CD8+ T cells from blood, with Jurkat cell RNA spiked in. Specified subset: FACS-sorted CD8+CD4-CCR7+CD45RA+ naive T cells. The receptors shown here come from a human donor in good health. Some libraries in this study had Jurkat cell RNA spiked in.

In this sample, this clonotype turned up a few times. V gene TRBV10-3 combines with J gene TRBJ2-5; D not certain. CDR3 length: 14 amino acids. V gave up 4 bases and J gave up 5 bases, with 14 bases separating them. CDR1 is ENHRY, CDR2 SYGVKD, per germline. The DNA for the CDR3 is TGTGCCATCAGTGCTGGTTTGGGTTTGGAGACCCAGTACTTC. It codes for CAISAGLGLETQYF.

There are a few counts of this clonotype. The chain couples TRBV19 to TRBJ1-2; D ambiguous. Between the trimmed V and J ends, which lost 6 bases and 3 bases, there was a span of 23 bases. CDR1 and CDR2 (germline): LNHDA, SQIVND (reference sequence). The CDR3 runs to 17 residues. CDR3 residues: CASSRDWYGDPDYGYTF. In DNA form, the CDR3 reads TGTGCCAGTAGCCGCGATTGGTACGGGGATCCGGACTATGGCTACACCTTC.

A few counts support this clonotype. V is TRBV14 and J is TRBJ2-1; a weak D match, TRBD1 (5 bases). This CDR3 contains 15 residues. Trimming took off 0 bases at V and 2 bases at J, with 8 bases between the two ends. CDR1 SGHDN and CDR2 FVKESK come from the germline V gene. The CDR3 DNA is TGTGCCAGCAGCCAAGACAGGGATCCCTACAATGAGCAGTTCTTC. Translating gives CASSQDRDPYNEQFF.

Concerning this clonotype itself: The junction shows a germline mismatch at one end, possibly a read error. DNA of the CDR3: TGCGCCAGCAGCCAAGACTGGTATACGGGCTTCGAGCAGGACTTC. The encoded protein is CASSQDWYTGFEQDF. The chain has TRBV4-3 and TRBJ2-7; D is ambiguous. Germline V gene sequence: CDR1 LGHNA, CDR2 YSLEER. This CDR3 contains 15 residues.

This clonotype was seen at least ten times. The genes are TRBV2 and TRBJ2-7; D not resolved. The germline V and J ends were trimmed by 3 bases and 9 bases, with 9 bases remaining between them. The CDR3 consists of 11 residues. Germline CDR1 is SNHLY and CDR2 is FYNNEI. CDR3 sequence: CASSDGRGQYF. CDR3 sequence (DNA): TGTGCCAGCAGTGATGGACGAGGGCAGTACTTC.

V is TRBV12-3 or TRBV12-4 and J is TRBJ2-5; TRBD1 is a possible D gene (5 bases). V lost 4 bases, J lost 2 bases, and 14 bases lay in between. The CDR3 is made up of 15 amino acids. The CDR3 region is CASSSVGPKQETQYF. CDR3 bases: TGTGCCAGCAGTTCCGTGGGGCCGAAACAAGAGACCCAGTACTTC.

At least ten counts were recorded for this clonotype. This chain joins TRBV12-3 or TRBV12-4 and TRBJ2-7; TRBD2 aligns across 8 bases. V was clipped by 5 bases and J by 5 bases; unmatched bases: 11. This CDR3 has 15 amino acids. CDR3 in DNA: TGTGCCAGCAGTCCCCCGGGACTAGATCGTCACGAGCAGTACTTC. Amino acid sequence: CASSPPGLDRHEQYF.

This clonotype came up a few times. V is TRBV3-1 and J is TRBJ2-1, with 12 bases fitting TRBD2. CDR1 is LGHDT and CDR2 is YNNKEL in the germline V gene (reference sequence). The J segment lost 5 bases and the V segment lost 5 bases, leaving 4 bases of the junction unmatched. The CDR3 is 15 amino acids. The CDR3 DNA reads TGTGCCAGCAGCAACCGACTAGCGGGAGACAATGAGCAGTTCTTC. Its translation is CASSNRLAGDNEQFF.

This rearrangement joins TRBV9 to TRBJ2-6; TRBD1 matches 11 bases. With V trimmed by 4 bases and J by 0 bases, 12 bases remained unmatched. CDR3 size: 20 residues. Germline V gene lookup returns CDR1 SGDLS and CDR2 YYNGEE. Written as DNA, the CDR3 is TGTGCCAGCAGCATGAGAGCCCCCGGGACAGGGGGCTCTGGGGCCAACGTCCTGACTTTC. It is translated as CASSMRAPGTGGSGANVLTF.

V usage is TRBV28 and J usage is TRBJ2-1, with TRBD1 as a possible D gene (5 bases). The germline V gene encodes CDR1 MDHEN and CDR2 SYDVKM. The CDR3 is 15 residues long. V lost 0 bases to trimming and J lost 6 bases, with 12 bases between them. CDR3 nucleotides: TGTGCCAGCAGTTTATGGGACATGAGCCCCAATGAGCAGTTCTTC. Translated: CASSLWDMSPNEQFF.

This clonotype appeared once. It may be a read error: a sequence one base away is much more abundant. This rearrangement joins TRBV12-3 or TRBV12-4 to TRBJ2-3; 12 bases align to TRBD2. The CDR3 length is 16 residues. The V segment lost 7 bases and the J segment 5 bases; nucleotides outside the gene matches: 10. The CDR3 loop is CASNSSSGRDLDTQYF. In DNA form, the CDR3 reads TGTGCCAGCAATTCCTCTAGCGGGAGGGATTTAGATACGCAGTATTTT.

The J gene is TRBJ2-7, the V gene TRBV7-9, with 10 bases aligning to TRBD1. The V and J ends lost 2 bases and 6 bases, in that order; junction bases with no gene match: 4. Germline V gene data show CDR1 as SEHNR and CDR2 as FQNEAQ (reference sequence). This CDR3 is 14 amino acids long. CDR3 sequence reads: CASSLRDRGVEQYF. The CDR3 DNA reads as TGTGCCAGCAGCTTAAGGGACAGGGGAGTCGAGCAGTACTTC.

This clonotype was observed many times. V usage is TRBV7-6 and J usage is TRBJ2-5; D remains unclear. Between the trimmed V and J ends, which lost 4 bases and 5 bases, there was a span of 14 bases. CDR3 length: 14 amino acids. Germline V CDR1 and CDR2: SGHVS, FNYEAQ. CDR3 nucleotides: TGTGCCAGCAGCTCGGACCCAACGGACGAGACCCAGTACTTC. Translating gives CASSSDPTDETQYF. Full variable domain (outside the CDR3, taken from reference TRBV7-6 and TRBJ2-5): GAGVSQSPRYKVTKRGQDVALRCDPISGHVSLYWYRQALGQGPEFLTYFNYEAQQDKSGLPNDRFSAERPEGSISTLTIQRTEQRDSAMYRCASSSDPTDETQYFGPGTRLLVL.

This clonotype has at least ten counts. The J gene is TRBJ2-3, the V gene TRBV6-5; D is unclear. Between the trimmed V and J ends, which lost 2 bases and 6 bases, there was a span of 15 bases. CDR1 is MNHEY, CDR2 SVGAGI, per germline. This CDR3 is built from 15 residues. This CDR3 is CASSYDETFTDTQYF. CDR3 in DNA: TGTGCCAGCAGTTACGACGAAACGTTTACGGATACGCAGTATTTT.

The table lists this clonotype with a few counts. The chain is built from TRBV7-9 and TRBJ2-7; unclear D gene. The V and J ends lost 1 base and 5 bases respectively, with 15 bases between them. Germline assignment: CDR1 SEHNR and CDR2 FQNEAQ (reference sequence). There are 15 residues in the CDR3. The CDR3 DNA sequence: TGTGCCAGCAGCTTAGTCCACCCTACGGACCACGAGCAGTACTTC. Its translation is CASSLVHPTDHEQYF. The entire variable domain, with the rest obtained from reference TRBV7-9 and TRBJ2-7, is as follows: DTGVSQNPRHKITKRGQNVTFRCDPISEHNRLYWYRQTLGQGPEFLTYFQNEAQLEKSRLLSDRFSAERPKGSFSTLEIQRTEQGDSAMYLCASSLVHPTDHEQYFGPGTRLTVT.

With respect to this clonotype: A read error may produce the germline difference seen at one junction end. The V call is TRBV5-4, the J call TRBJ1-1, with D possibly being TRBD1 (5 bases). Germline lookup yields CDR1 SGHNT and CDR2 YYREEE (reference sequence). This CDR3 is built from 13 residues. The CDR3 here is CASSPPGVTKAFF. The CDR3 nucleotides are TGTGCCAGCAGCCCTCCGGGGGTCACTAAAGCTTTCTTT.

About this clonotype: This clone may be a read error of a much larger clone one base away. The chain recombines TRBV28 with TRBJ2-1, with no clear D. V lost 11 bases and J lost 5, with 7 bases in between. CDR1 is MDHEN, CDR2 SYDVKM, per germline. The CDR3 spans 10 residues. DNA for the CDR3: TGTGCCTCCGAAGACAATGAGCAGTTCTTC. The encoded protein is CASEDNEQFF.

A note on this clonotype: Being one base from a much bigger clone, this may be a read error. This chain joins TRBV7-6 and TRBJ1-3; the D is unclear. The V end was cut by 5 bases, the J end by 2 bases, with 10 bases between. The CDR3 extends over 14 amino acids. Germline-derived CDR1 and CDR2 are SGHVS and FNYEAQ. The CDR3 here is CASSPAEAGNTIYF. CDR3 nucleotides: TGTGCCAGCAGCCCCGCGGAAGCTGGAAACACCATATATTTT.

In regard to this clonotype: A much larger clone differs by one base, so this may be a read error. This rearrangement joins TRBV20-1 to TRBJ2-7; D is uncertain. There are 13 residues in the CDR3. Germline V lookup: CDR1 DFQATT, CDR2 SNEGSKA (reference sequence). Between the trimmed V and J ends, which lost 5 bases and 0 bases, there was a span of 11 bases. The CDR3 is CSAPRSRSYEQYF. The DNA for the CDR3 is TGCAGTGCTCCCCGATCGCGCTCCTACGAGCAGTACTTC.

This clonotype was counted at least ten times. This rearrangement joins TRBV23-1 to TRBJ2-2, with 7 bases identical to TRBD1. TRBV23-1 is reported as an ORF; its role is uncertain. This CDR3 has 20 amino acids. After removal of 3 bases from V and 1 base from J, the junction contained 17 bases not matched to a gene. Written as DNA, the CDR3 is TGCGCCAGCAGTCAGCCGGGACAGTCCCTTCCAGCGGTGAACACCGGGGAGCTGTTTTTT. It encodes CASSQPGQSLPAVNTGELFF.

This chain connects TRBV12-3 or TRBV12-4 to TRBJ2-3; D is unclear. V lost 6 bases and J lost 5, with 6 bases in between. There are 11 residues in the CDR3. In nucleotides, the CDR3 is TGTGCCAGCAGACACAAAGATACGCAGTATTTT. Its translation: CASRHKDTQYF.

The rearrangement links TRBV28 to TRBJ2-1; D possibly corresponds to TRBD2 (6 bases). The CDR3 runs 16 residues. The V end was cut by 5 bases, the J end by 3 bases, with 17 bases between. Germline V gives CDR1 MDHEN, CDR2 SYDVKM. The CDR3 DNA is TGTGCCAGCAGTCCCCAGCCTAGACTAGTCTACAATGAGCAGTTCTTC. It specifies CASSPQPRLVYNEQFF.

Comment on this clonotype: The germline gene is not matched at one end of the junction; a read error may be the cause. The CDR3: CASSLVAGSGYDQYF. DNA of the CDR3: TGTGCCAGCAGCTTGGTCGCTGGTTCCGGCTACGATCAGTACTTC. This chain joins TRBV5-5 and TRBJ2-7; D unresolved. Germline lookup yields CDR1 SGHKS and CDR2 YYEKEE (reference sequence). The CDR3 consists of 15 residues. Combining the CDR3 with reference TRBV5-5 and TRBJ2-7 gives the whole variable domain DAGVTQSPTHLIKTRGQQVTLRCSPISGHKSVSWYQQVLGQGPQFIFQYYEKEERGRGNFPDRFSARQFPNYSSELNVNALLLGDSALYLCASSLVAGSGYDQYFGPGTRLTVT.

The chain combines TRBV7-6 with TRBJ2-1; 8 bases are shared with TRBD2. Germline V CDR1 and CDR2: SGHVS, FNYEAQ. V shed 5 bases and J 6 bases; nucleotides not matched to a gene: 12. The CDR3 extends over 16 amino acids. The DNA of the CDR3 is TGTGCCAGCAGCCCGGAATCGGTAGCGGGATTCAATGAGCAGTTCTTC. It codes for CASSPESVAGFNEQFF.

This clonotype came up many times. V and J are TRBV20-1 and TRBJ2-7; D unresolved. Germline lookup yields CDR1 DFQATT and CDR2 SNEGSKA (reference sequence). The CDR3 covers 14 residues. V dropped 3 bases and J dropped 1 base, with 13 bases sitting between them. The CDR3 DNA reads TGCAGTGCTAGTGCTCGTGGGGAATCCTACGAGCAGTACTTC. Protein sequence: CSASARGESYEQYF.

CDR3: CASSSTGRETQYF. The CDR3 DNA sequence: TGTGCCAGCAGTTCTACCGGGCGGGAGACCCAGTACTTC. The chain carries TRBV27 and TRBJ2-5; D ambiguous. The V and J ends lost 4 bases and 5 bases respectively, with 11 bases between them. The CDR3 totals 13 residues. Germline V CDR1 and CDR2: MNHEY, SMNVEV (reference sequence).